These 10 T cell receptor beta chains came from one sample sequenced in a study of T-cell memory formation after mild COVID-19. Via MiXCR, TCRdb re-called the 5' RACE reads, giving one row per CDR3 protein. This sample has roughly 89,000 distinct CDR3 sequences; around an eighth occur once, and the top ten carry about 26%. The specimen sequenced was PBMCs or a T cell subset sorted from them (not recorded which). The receptor set was obtained from an adult woman who had mild COVID-19 (a few samples of this study predate the infection). Cell type and time point are not known.

Only a few counts were recorded for this clonotype. J is TRBJ2-7 and V is TRBV15; D gene unclear. The germline V gene has CDR1 LNHNV and CDR2 YYDKDF (reference sequence). The V end was cut by 0 bases, the J end by 4 bases, with 4 bases between. The length of the CDR3 is 12 residues. CDR3 coding DNA: TGTGCCACCAGCAGAGAGGGGTACGAGCAGTACTTC. Its protein product is CATSREGYEQYF.

The V and J genes are TRBV11-2 and TRBJ2-5, with TRBD1 as a possible D gene (6 bases). V lost 1 base and J lost 1, with 7 bases in between. Germline CDR1 reads SGHAT; CDR2 reads FQNNGV. This CDR3 has 14 amino acids. CDR3 bases: TGTGCCAGCAGCTTAGTAGGGGGCCAAGAGACCCAGTACTTC. This codes for CASSLVGGQETQYF.

The rearrangement joins TRBV12-3 or TRBV12-4 to TRBJ2-7; TRBD2 agrees at 7 bases. This CDR3 is 15 amino acids long. Trimming took 5 bases from V and 5 from J; bases not matched to a gene: 12. CDR3 DNA: TGTGCCAGCAGTCACGCCCTAGGGAGGGGCAACGAGCAGTACTTC. Translating it yields CASSHALGRGNEQYF.

This clonotype showed up just a few times. V gene TRBV9 combines with J gene TRBJ2-2; 10 bases agree with TRBD2. The germline V gene has CDR1 SGDLS and CDR2 YYNGEE. The CDR3 totals 18 residues. Trimming took 4 bases from V and 4 from J; bases not matched to a gene: 13. The CDR3 DNA reads as TGTGCCAGCAGCCCCCGGGGAGCGGGAGGGCCGATCACCGGGGAGCTGTTTTTT. Translated: CASSPRGAGGPITGELFF.

V is TRBV10-3 and J is TRBJ1-1; 7 bases are shared with TRBD1. V lost 2 bases and J lost 6; bases outside the gene matches: 6. The CDR3 runs to 14 residues. Germline V gives CDR1 ENHRY, CDR2 SYGVKD. The CDR3, as DNA: TGTGCCATCAGTGAGGTTGACAGGGTCCCTGAAGCTTTCTTT. Its translation is CAISEVDRVPEAFF.

The chain combines TRBV27 with TRBJ2-1; D is unclear. Germline CDR1 and CDR2: MNHEY and SMNVEV (reference sequence). Trimming took off 2 bases at V and 9 bases at J, with 20 bases between the two ends. The CDR3 has 16 amino acids. Here the CDR3 reads CASSLDGLGAWTEQFF. Here the CDR3 DNA reads TGTGCCAGCAGTTTAGATGGGCTAGGAGCGTGGACTGAGCAGTTCTTC.

This clonotype was recorded many times. This chain joins TRBV7-6 and TRBJ2-7; 13 nucleotides match TRBD2. The CDR3 has 17 amino acids. CDR1 is SGHVS and CDR2 is FNYEAQ in the germline V gene. V was pared by 0 bases and J by 1 base, with 3 bases of the junction left unmatched. The CDR3 DNA reads TGTGCCAGCAGCTTAGCCCTGGGACTAGCGGGGTCCTACGAGCAGTACTTC. It translates to CASSLALGLAGSYEQYF. The full variable domain, completed using reference TRBV7-6 and TRBJ2-7, is GAGVSQSPRYKVTKRGQDVALRCDPISGHVSLYWYRQALGQGPEFLTYFNYEAQQDKSGLPNDRFSAERPEGSISTLTIQRTEQRDSAMYRCASSLALGLAGSYEQYFGPGTRLTVT.

The chain links TRBV11-1 to TRBJ1-2, with a weak D call TRBD1 (6 bases). With 5 bases removed from V and 5 bases from J, the gap between germline ends came to 18 bases. This CDR3 is built from 15 residues. Germline assignment: CDR1 SGHAT and CDR2 FQDESV (reference sequence). The chain's CDR3 is CASSPGTSGVYGYTF. CDR3 DNA sequence: TGTGCCAGCAGCCCAGGGACATCAGGCGTTTATGGCTACACCTTC.

This clonotype showed up just a few times. This rearrangement joins TRBV9 to TRBJ2-1; 8 bases are a match to TRBD1. In germline, CDR1 is SGDLS, CDR2 YYNGEE. The V and J ends lost 4 bases and 9 bases, in that order; junction bases with no gene match: 9. This CDR3 comprises 14 residues. This chain's CDR3 is CASSPPDRVGEQFF. CDR3 in DNA: TGTGCCAGCAGCCCACCGGACAGGGTTGGTGAGCAGTTCTTC.

This clonotype was counted ten times or more. The V gene is TRBV7-9, the J gene TRBJ2-4; TRBD1 aligns across 7 bases. The ends lost 5 bases at V and 6 bases at J; junction bases unmatched: 13. The CDR3 has 16 amino acids. Germline CDR1 SEHNR, CDR2 FQNEAQ (reference sequence). CDR3 in DNA: TGTGCCAGCAGCCCTGAGCTTAACCGGGACAGAAACATTCAGTACTTC. Amino acid sequence: CASSPELNRDRNIQYF. The entire variable domain, with the rest obtained from reference TRBV7-9 and TRBJ2-4, is as follows: DTGVSQNPRHKITKRGQNVTFRCDPISEHNRLYWYRQTLGQGPEFLTYFQNEAQLEKSRLLSDRFSAERPKGSFSTLEIQRTEQGDSAMYLCASSPELNRDRNIQYFGAGTRLSVL.